The present T cell receptor (beta chain) was sequenced within a study of T cells in Graves' hyperthyroidism and ophthalmopathy. Losses at the gene ends were 4 bases for V and 11 bases for J; bases not matched to a gene: 6. Germline CDR1 and CDR2: ENHRY and SYGVKD. This CDR3 region has 13 residues. Amplification targeted TCR beta CDR3 regions from RNA transcripts. The HTBI primer set served for first-round RT-PCR of the TCR CDR3. TCRdb re-called the multiplex PCR reads through MiXCR, storing one row per CDR3 protein. The data contain 350,000 to 400,000 distinct CDR3 sequences, under 20% of them singletons. Study-wide findings and caveats: Ophthalmopathy got predicted by the model a median approximately six months before its onset.

A note on this clonotype: What it binds is unknown.

The V gene is TRBV10-3, the J gene TRBJ2-2, with TRBD1 matching 8 bases. Sample: blood. The origin of this receptor is a woman aged 18-29 years with Graves' hyperthyroidism. CDR3 sequence reads: CAISGTDRGELFF. The CDR3 DNA sequence: TGTGCCATCAGTGGTACCGACAGGGGTGAGCTGTTTTTT.